Below are 5 T cell receptor beta chains sequenced from a single sample in a study of cytomegalovirus exposure and HLA in healthy donors. The PCR ran on 60 Vbeta and 13 Jbeta primers. The repertoire was sequenced with immunoSEQ multiplex PCR; TCRdb's copy has only in-frame clones and lacks some. Of 65,000 to 100,000 clones listed, around 79% are singletons. Sequencing was carried out using PBMCs. The receptors originated from a female donor in good health and CMV-seronegative.

This rearrangement joins TRBV15 to TRBJ2-1, with 11 bases fitting TRBD2. Trimming at V came to 2 bases and at J to 7 bases, leaving 4 bases not matched to a gene. Germline-derived CDR1 and CDR2 are LNHNV and YYDKDF (reference sequence). CDR3 length: 15 amino acids. CDR3 amino acids: CATSRRWTSGNEQFF. The CDR3 DNA reads TGTGCCACCAGCAGACGATGGACTAGCGGGAATGAGCAGTTCTTC. The whole variable domain, remainder taken from reference TRBV15 and TRBJ2-1, is DAMVIQNPRYQVTQFGKPVTLSCSQTLNHNVMYWYQQKSSQAPKLLFHYYDKDFNNEADTPDNFQSRRPNTSFCFLDIRSPGLGDTAMYLCATSRRWTSGNEQFFGPGTRLTVL.

The chain combines TRBV6-6 with TRBJ2-7; 9 nucleotides agree with TRBD1. V was pared by 0 bases and J by 2 bases, with 2 bases of the junction left unmatched. The length of the CDR3 is 15 residues. Germline CDR1 MNHNY, CDR2 SVGAGI (reference sequence). The CDR3 DNA reads TGTGCCAGCAGTTACTCAGGGACAGGGCCCTACGAGCAGTACTTC. This encodes CASSYSGTGPYEQYF.

V gene TRBV5-1 combines with J gene TRBJ2-3; perhaps TRBD1 as D (5 bases). This CDR3 region has 14 residues. Germline V lookup: CDR1 SGHRS, CDR2 YFSETQ. The V end was cut by 0 bases, the J end by 1 base, with 6 bases between. The CDR3 bases are TGCGCCAGCAGCTTGGCACAGGGCACAGATACGCAGTATTTT. Amino acids: CASSLAQGTDTQYF.

This rearrangement joins TRBV18 to TRBJ1-1; no reliable D call. Germline CDR1 KGHSH, CDR2 LQKENI. The V gene lost 0 bases and the J gene lost 4 bases, with 12 bases spanning the gap. The CDR3 consists of 15 residues. CDR3 sequence (DNA): TGTGCCAGCTCACCACCGAGGGAAGGGAGCACTGAAGCTTTCTTT. Protein sequence: CASSPPREGSTEAFF.

V gene TRBV30 combines with J gene TRBJ1-6; D gene ambiguous. The CDR3 sequence is 13 residues long. Germline CDR1 and CDR2: GTSNPN and SVGIG (reference sequence). Trimming cost V 3 bases and J 7 bases, with 10 bases left between them. The CDR3 region is CAWSTGWNSPLHF. DNA for the CDR3: TGTGCCTGGAGCACGGGATGGAATTCACCCCTCCACTTT.